This T cell receptor beta chain was recorded in a study of Graves' ophthalmopathy and Graves' hyperthyroidism. Notes on the study in general: Also, most clonotypes expanded in the thyroid above 0.001 frequency appeared in blood.

Donors with ophthalmopathy: moderate-to-severe activity, CAS ≥3, NOSPECS ≥4, duration under 3 months. Among the exclusions were patients with other autoimmune diseases, uncontrolled infections, pregnancy or lactation. Beta-chain TCR CDR3 regions were amplified from RNA transcripts. Second-round multiplex PCR followed a first-round RT-PCR using HTBI primers. MiXCR was run by TCRdb on the multiplex PCR reads, yielding one entry per CDR3 protein. This sample has about 740,000 distinct CDR3 sequences, with roughly 41% found just once. With 6 bases removed from V and 4 bases from J, the gap between germline ends came to 13 bases. The CDR3 consists of 14 residues. This clonotype was picked up a small number of times. The antigen remains undetermined.

This chain connects TRBV12-3 or TRBV12-4 to TRBJ1-3; TRBD1 might be the D (6 bases). Source material: peripheral blood. This TCR derives from an adult man with Graves' ophthalmopathy. CDR3 coding DNA: TGTGCCAGCAGGCCCAGGGGATCCGGAAACACCATATATTTT. Translated, it gives CASRPRGSGNTIYF.